The rows below give T cell receptor beta chains drawn from one sample of a study of molecular identifiers for immune sequencing clone quantification. TCRdb itself ran the PCR reads through MiXCR, one entry per CDR3 protein. This sample has about 67,000 distinct CDR3 sequences, with around 17% found just once. Sequences were obtained from naive CD8+ T cells from blood, with Jurkat cell RNA spiked in. All receptors come from a human donor in good health. Some libraries in this study had Jurkat cell RNA spiked in. CDR3s include the opening cysteine and the closing phenylalanine or tryptophan. D genes are given only for firm matches. Part of the rows lack a size; the others show once, few, many or a class for expanded clones.

d_gene | j_gene | v_gene | abundance | CDR3nt | CDR3aa
- | TRBJ2-7 | TRBV4-3 | many | TGCGCCAGCAGCCAAGAGAGCCTAGCGACCTACGAGCAGTACTTC | CASSQESLATYEQYF
TRBD1 | TRBJ2-5 | TRBV5-1 | many | TGCGCCAGCAGCAAGACAGGGGGTCACCAAGAGACCCAGTACTTC | CASSKTGGHQETQYF
TRBD1 | TRBJ2-5 | TRBV11-2 | many | TGTGCCAGCAGCCAGCAGGGGGCAGACGCTGGGGCCCCCCAGTACTTC | CASSQQGADAGAPQYF
TRBD1 | TRBJ1-4 | TRBV7-8 | - | TGTGCCAGCAGCGGGACAGGGGGATCTAATGAAAAACTGTTTTTT | CASSGTGGSNEKLFF
TRBD2 | TRBJ2-1 | TRBV4-1 | many | TGCGCCAGCAGCCAAGTCGATCTAGCGGGAGGAGACAATGAGCAGTTCTTC | CASSQVDLAGGDNEQFF
- | TRBJ2-1 | TRBV20-1 | - | TGCAGTGCTAGAAGCCTAGCGAATGAGCAGTTCTTC | CSARSLANEQFF
- | TRBJ2-3 | TRBV14 | many | TGTGCCAGCAGCCAAGGTCCAGTCACAGATACGCAGTATTTT | CASSQGPVTDTQYF
TRBD2 | TRBJ2-7 | TRBV28 | many | TGTGCCAGCAGTGGGATCGATGCGGGAGTGTCCTACGAGCAGTACTTC | CASSGIDAGVSYEQYF
- | TRBJ2-5 | TRBV2 | few | TGTGCCAGCAAGCAGGTCCGAGAGACCCAGTACTTC | CASKQVRETQYF
TRBD1 | TRBJ2-5 | TRBV24-1 | many | TGTGCCACCAGTGAAACAGGGGCGGCGGAGACCCAGTACTTC | CATSETGAAETQYF
TRBD1 | TRBJ2-7 | TRBV12-3/TRBV12-4 | many | TGTGCCAGCAGTTTAGGACAGGGGGCTGAGTTCTACGAGCAGTACTTC | CASSLGQGAEFYEQYF
- | TRBJ1-5 | TRBV27 | many | TGTGCCAGCAGTTGGGGGGGACTTCAAGGGGAGCCCCAGCATTTT | CASSWGGLQGEPQHF
- | TRBJ2-3 | TRBV6-1 | many | TGTGCCAGCTTGGGGCCCCGCACAGATACGCAGTATTTT | CASLGPRTDTQYF
- | TRBJ1-6 | TRBV11-2 | many | TGTGCCAGCAGCCTCCACGGAGTCTCACCCCTCCACTTT | CASSLHGVSPLHF
TRBD2 | TRBJ2-4 | TRBV23-1 | - | TGCGCCAGCAGTCGGGGGGGGTTCCAGGCCAAAAACATTCAGTACTTC | CASSRGGFQAKNIQYF
- | TRBJ1-4 | TRBV7-8 | - | TGTGCCAGCGGCTTAGTAGGGGGGCGAATTAATGAAAAACTGTTTTTT | CASGLVGGRINEKLFF
- | TRBJ2-7 | TRBV6-2/TRBV6-3 | many | TGTGCCAGCAGTTACCCCCCCGAGAGGGTGAACTACGAGCAGTACTTC | CASSYPPERVNYEQYF
- | TRBJ2-7 | TRBV20-1 | many | TGCAGCTTCGGCGGGACTCAAACCTACGAGCAGTACTTC | CSFGGTQTYEQYF
- | TRBJ2-7 | TRBV5-1 | - | TGCGCCAGCAGCCCGTTAGGGTCCTACGAGCAGTACTTC | CASSPLGSYEQYF
- | TRBJ2-1 | TRBV12-3/TRBV12-4 | - | TGTGCCAGCAGGGGTTTTCTAGCGAGAAGCTCCTACAATGAGCAGTTCTTC | CASRGFLARSSYNEQFF
TRBD2 | TRBJ2-1 | TRBV12-3/TRBV12-4 | - | TGTGCCAGCAAACTAGCGGGAATATTGAATGAGCAGTTCTTC | CASKLAGILNEQFF
TRBD2 | TRBJ2-2 | TRBV4-2 | - | TGTGCCAGCAGCCGAGATCGGGGGGCCGGGGAGCTGTTTTTT | CASSRDRGAGELFF
- | TRBJ2-3 | TRBV4-3 | many | TGCGCCAGCAGCCAAGATCGGGGGGCCATTAGCACAGATACGCAGTATTTT | CASSQDRGAISTDTQYF
- | TRBJ2-3 | TRBV7-9 | medium-sized | TGTGCCAGCAGCTCTACCGGGACACAGAGCACAGATACGCAGTATTTT | CASSSTGTQSTDTQYF
TRBD2 | TRBJ2-7 | TRBV20-1 | - | TGCGGTGCTGGACTAGCGGGAACCTCCTACGGGCAGTACTTC | CGAGLAGTSYGQYF
- | TRBJ1-1 | TRBV4-1 | many | TGCGCCAGCAGCCACCGATTCTACACTGAAGCTTTCTTT | CASSHRFYTEAFF
- | TRBJ1-1 | TRBV6-6 | many | TGTGCCAGCAAATTCCTGAACACTGAAGCTTTCTTT | CASKFLNTEAFF
TRBD1 | TRBJ2-1 | TRBV5-5 | once | TGTGCCAGCAGCTTGGGGACAGGGGGCTCCTACAATGAGCAGTTCTTC | CASSLGTGGSYNEQFF
TRBD2 | TRBJ2-3 | TRBV7-8 | medium-sized | TGTGCCAGCAGCTCCTCTGGGCTAGCGGGAGTTCTCCCGGATACAGATACGCAGTATTTT | CASSSSGLAGVLPDTDTQYF
- | TRBJ2-1 | TRBV20-1 | - | TGCAGTGCTAGAGATCCACTATCCTACAATGAGCAGTTCTTC | CSARDPLSYNEQFF
- | TRBJ1-2 | TRBV19 | many | TGTGCCAGTAGTATACCGCCGACTTATGGCTACACCTTC | CASSIPPTYGYTF
- | TRBJ2-5 | TRBV5-4 | - | TGTGCCAGCAGCCCAACGTACCAAGAGACCCAGTACTTC | CASSPTYQETQYF
- | TRBJ2-1 | TRBV28 | few | TGTGCCAGCTTCTACAATGAGCAGTTCTTC | CASFYNEQFF
- | TRBJ1-3 | TRBV29-1 | many | TGCAGCGTAGCCACAGCTTCTGGAAACACCATATATTTT | CSVATASGNTIYF
- | TRBJ2-5 | TRBV27 | many | TGTGCCAGCAGCACTGTAACAGGGCGGGAGACCCAGTACTTC | CASSTVTGRETQYF
- | TRBJ2-7 | TRBV10-3 | - | TGTGCCATATCTACAAGCTCCTACGAGCAGTACTTC | CAISTSSYEQYF
TRBD2 | TRBJ2-5 | TRBV18 | many | TGTGCCAGCTCACCCGAGCGGGACCCCCGGTGGGCCCAGTACTTC | CASSPERDPRWAQYF
- | TRBJ1-6 | TRBV24-1 | - | TGTGCCACCAGTGACCGACAGGCTAATTCGCCCCTCCACTTT | CATSDRQANSPLHF
TRBD1 | TRBJ2-7 | TRBV7-2 | many | TGTGCCAGCAGCTTAGGTGGGACAGGATCCTACGAGCAGTACTTC | CASSLGGTGSYEQYF
TRBD1 | TRBJ1-1 | TRBV10-1 | many | TGCGCCAGCAGTGACTGGACAGGGGGCCGAACTGAAGCTTTCTTT | CASSDWTGGRTEAFF
- | TRBJ2-6 | TRBV11-2 | - | TGTGCCAGCAGCTTATCATACAGGCTGTCTGGGGCCAACGTCCTGACTTTC | CASSLSYRLSGANVLTF
- | TRBJ2-5 | TRBV5-4 | many | TGTGCCAGCAGCTTGGTTCTGGTCCTAACGCAAGAGACCCAGTACTTC | CASSLVLVLTQETQYF
TRBD2 | TRBJ2-3 | TRBV6-1 | many | TGTGCCAGCAGTGAAGACTTTTGGCGGGAGGGCACAGATACGCAGTATTTT | CASSEDFWREGTDTQYF
- | TRBJ2-4 | TRBV14 | many | TGTGCCAGCAGCCAGTTGAAGAGGGACATTCAGTACTTC | CASSQLKRDIQYF
- | TRBJ1-4 | TRBV6-2/TRBV6-3 | many | TGTGCCAGCAGTCCCATCCGGGCAGAAAAACTGTTTTTT | CASSPIRAEKLFF
- | TRBJ2-7 | TRBV29-1 | few | TGCAGCGTTGAAGATCGGAGTTACGAGCAGTACTTC | CSVEDRSYEQYF
TRBD2 | TRBJ2-3 | TRBV12-3/TRBV12-4 | many | TGTGCCAGCAGTTCCGGGACTAGCGGGTTGAAGCAGTATTTT | CASSSGTSGLKQYF
TRBD1 | TRBJ1-2 | TRBV28 | many | TGTGCCAGCAGCCCCGGGACAGGGTTAGACTATGGCTACACCTTC | CASSPGTGLDYGYTF
- | TRBJ2-1 | TRBV19 | few | TGTGCCAGTAGTATTTGGCCGGGATCCTACAATGAGCAGTTCTTC | CASSIWPGSYNEQFF
- | TRBJ2-1 | TRBV4-1 | once | TGCGCCAGCGGCTCTCCGATGGCGGTTGGGCAGTTCTTC | CASGSPMAVGQFF
TRBD1 | TRBJ2-1 | TRBV15 | many | TGTGCCACCAGCACCGGGACAGACCTCAATGAGCAGTTCTTC | CATSTGTDLNEQFF
TRBD1 | TRBJ1-1 | TRBV7-3 | many | TGTGCCAGCAGCTTAATTGGGACAGCTAATGAAGCTTTCTTT | CASSLIGTANEAFF